The TCR beta chain under discussion was sequenced for a study of T-cell reconstitution after alpha-beta-depleted transplantation in children. TCRbeta library construction was performed incorporating unique molecular identifiers. TCRdb reanalysed the PCR reads using MiXCR and keeps one entry per CDR3 protein. The sample has hundreds of thousands of distinct CDR3 sequences, around 20% seen once; the top ten hold 3% to 3.5%. This CDR3 spans 16 amino acids. The germline V gene encodes CDR1 SEHNR and CDR2 FQNEAQ (reference sequence). After removal of 3 bases from V and 0 bases from J, the junction contained 6 bases not matched to a gene. This clonotype was seen only a few times.

This sequence originates from a human donor who donated a stem cell graft to a child with acute lymphoblastic leukemia. The specimen comprised PBMCs from the stem cell graft donor, sampled from the stem cell graft. The rearrangement uses TRBV7-9 and TRBJ1-1, with 8 bases aligning to TRBD1. CDR3 protein: CASSFQLDRVNTEAFF. The CDR3 DNA is TGTGCCAGCAGCTTCCAATTGGACAGGGTGAACACTGAAGCTTTCTTT.